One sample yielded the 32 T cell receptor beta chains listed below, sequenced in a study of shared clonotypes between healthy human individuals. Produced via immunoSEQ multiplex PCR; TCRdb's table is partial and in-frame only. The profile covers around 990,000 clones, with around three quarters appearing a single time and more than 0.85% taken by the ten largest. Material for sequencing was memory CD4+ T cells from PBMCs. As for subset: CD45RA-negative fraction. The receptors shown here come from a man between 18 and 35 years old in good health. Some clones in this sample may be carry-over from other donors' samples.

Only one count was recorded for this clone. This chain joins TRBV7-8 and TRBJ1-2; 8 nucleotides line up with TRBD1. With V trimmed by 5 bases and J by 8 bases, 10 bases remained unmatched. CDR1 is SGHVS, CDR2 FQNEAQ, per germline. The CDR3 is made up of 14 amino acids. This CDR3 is CASSPETGGEGYTF. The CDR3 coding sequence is TGTGCCAGCAGCCCGGAAACAGGGGGTGAAGGCTACACCTTC. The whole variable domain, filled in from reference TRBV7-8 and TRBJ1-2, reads GAGVSQSPRYKVAKRGQDVALRCDPISGHVSLFWYQQALGQGPEFLTYFQNEAQLDKSGLPSDRFFAERPEGSVSTLKIQRTQQEDSAVYLCASSPETGGEGYTFGSGTRLTVV.

This chain's CDR3 is CASSYRENTEAFF. The CDR3 bases are TGTGCCAGCAGCTACAGGGAGAACACTGAAGCTTTCTTT. The chain combines TRBV7-6 with TRBJ1-1, with D possibly matching TRBD1 (6 bases). The CDR3 is 13 residues long. The V end was cut by 4 bases, the J end by 1 base, with 7 bases between. Germline V gene data show CDR1 as SGHVS and CDR2 as FNYEAQ. The full variable domain, rest sourced from reference TRBV7-6 and TRBJ1-1, is GAGVSQSPRYKVTKRGQDVALRCDPISGHVSLYWYRQALGQGPEFLTYFNYEAQQDKSGLPNDRFSAERPEGSISTLTIQRTEQRDSAMYRCASSYRENTEAFFGQGTRLTVV.

CDR3 coding DNA: TGTGCCAGCAGTGAACCTACAGGGGGCGCGAAGGGAAACACCATATATTTT. This gives the protein CASSEPTGGAKGNTIYF. The V call is TRBV6-1, the J call TRBJ1-3; 9 positions agree with TRBD1. V lost 2 bases to trimming and J lost 4 bases; unmatched junction nucleotides: 9. The CDR3 spans 17 residues. Germline CDR1 MNHNS, CDR2 SASEGT.

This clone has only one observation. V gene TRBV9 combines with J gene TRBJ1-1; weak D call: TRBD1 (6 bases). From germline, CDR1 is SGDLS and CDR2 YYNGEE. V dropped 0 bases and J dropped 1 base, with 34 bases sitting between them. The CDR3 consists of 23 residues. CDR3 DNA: TGTGCCAGCAGCGTAGCTACGGTTGCGGGGACGGCAGGGGCCTCCCACCGGAACACTGAAGCTTTCTTT. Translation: CASSVATVAGTAGASHRNTEAFF.

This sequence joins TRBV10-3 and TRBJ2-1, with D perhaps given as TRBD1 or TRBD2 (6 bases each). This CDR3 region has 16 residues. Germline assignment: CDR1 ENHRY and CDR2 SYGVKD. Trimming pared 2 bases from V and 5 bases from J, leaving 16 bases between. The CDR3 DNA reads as TGTGCCATCAGTGAGATGGGGGGCGGGACTGACAATGAGCAGTTCTTC. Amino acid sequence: CAISEMGGGTDNEQFF.

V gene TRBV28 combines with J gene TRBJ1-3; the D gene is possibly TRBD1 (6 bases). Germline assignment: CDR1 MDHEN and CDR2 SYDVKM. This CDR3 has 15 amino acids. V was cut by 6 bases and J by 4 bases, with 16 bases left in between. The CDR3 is CASSSGGGPGNTIYF. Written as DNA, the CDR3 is TGTGCCAGCAGCTCTGGCGGGGGGCCCGGAAACACCATATATTTT.

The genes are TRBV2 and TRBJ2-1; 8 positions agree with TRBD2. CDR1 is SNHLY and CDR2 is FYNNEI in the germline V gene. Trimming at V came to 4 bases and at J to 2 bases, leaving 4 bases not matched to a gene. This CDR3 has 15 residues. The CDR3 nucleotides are TGTGCCAGCAGTGTTGGACTAGCAACCTACAATGAGCAGTTCTTC. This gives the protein CASSVGLATYNEQFF.

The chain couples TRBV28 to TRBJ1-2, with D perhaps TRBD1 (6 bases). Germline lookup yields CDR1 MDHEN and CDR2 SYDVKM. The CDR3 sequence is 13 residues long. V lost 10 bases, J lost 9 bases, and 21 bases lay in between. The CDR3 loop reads CATGGPIDNRYTF. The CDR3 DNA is TGTGCCACTGGGGGCCCGATAGACAATCGCTACACCTTC.

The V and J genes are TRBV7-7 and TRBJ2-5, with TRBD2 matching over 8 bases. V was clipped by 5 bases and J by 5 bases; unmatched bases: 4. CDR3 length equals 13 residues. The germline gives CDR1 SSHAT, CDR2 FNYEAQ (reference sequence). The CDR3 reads CASSRGGRETQYF. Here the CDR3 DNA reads TGTGCCAGCAGCCGCGGGGGGCGGGAGACCCAGTACTTC.

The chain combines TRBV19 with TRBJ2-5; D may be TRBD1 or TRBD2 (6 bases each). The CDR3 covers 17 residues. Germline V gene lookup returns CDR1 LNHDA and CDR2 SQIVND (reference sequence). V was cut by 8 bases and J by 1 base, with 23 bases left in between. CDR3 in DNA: TGTGCCAGTCCGATAGGGGGTGCTAGGGAGGCCCAAGAGACCCAGTACTTC. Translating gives CASPIGGAREAQETQYF.

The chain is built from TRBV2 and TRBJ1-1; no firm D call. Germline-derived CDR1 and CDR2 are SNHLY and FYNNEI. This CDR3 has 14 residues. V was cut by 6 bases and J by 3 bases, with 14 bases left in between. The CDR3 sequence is CASSPQILYTEAFF. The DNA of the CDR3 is TGTGCCAGCAGCCCACAGATACTCTACACTGAAGCTTTCTTT.

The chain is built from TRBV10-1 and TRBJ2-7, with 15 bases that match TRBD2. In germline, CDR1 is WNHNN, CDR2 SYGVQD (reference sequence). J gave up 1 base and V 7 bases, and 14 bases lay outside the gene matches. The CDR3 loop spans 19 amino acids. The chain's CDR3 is CASILHGTSGRIYSYEQYF. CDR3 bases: TGCGCCAGCATCCTCCATGGGACTAGCGGGAGGATTTATTCCTACGAGCAGTACTTC.

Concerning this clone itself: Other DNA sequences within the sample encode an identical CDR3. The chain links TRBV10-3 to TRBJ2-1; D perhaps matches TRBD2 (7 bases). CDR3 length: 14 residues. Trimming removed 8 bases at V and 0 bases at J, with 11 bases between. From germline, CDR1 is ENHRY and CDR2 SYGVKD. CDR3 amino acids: CAIGGGSSYNEQFF. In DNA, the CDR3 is TGTGCCATCGGGGGCGGGAGCTCCTACAATGAGCAGTTCTTC.

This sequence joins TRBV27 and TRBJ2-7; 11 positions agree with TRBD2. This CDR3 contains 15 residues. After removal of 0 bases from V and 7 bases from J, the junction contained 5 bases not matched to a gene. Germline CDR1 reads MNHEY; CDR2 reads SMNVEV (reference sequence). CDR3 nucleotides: TGTGCCAGCAGTTTATCCGGGACTAGCGGCGGGGAGCAGTACTTC. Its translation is CASSLSGTSGGEQYF.

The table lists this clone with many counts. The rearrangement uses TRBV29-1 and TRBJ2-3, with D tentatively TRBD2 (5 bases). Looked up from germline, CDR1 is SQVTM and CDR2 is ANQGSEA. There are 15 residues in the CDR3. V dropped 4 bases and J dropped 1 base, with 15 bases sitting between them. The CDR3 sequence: CSVGGTGGGTDTQYF. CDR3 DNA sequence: TGCAGCGTTGGGGGAACCGGAGGCGGCACAGATACGCAGTATTTT.

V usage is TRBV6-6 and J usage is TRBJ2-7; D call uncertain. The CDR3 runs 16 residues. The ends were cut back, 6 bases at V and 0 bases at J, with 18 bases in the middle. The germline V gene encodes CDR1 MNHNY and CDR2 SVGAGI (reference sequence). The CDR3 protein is CASSRGWGRSSYEQYF. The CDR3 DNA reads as TGTGCCAGCAGCCGAGGTTGGGGAAGAAGCTCCTACGAGCAGTACTTC.

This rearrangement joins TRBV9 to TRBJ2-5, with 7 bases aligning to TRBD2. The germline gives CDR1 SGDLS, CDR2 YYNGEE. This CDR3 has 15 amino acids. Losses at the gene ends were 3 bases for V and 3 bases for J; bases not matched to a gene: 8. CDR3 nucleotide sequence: TGTGCCAGCAGCGCCCTTAGCGGGTTGAAAGAGACCCAGTACTTC. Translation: CASSALSGLKETQYF.

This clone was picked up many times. The CDR3 DNA reads as TGTGCCAGCAGCTTAGAAGGCGGAAGCTCCTACAATGAGCAGTTCTTC. Translated, it gives CASSLEGGSSYNEQFF. This rearrangement joins TRBV7-6 to TRBJ2-1; D is unresolved. There are 16 residues in the CDR3. Looked up from germline, CDR1 is SGHVS and CDR2 is FNYEAQ. V lost 1 base and J lost 0, with 10 bases in between.

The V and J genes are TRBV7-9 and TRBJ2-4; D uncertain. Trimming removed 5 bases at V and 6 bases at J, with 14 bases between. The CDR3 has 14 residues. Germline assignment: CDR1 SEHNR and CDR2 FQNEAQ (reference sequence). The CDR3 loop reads CASSGDTLGNIQYF. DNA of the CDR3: TGTGCCAGCAGCGGGGATACCCTGGGAAACATTCAGTACTTC.

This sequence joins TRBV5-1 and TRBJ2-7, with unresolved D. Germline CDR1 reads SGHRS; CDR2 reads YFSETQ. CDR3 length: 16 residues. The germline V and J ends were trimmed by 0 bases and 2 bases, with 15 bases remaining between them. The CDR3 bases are TGCGCCAGCAGCTTGGCCATTAGCACTGACCCCTACGAGCAGTACTTC. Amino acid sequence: CASSLAISTDPYEQYF.

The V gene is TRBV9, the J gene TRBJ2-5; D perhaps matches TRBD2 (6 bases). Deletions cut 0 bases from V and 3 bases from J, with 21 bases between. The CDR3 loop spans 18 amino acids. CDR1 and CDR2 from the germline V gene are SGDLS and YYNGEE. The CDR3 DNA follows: TGTGCCAGCAGCGTAGGAAGACAACTAGCTGTGCTCGAAGAGACCCAGTACTTC. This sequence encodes CASSVGRQLAVLEETQYF.

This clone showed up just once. Here the CDR3 DNA reads TGCAGCGTTGAAGTCTCGGGTAGGAGCGGGTATTACAATGAGCAGTTCTTC. This sequence encodes CSVEVSGRSGYYNEQFF. The chain employs TRBV29-1 and TRBJ2-1, with TRBD2 as a possible D gene (6 bases). The CDR3 is made up of 17 amino acids. Germline CDR1 reads SQVTM; CDR2 reads ANQGSEA. With 1 base removed from V and 4 bases from J, the gap between germline ends came to 20 bases.

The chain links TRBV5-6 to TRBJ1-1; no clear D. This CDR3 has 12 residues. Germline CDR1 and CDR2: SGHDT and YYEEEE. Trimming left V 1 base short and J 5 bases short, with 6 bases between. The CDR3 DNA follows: TGTGCCAGCAGCTTGCCGAAAACTGAAGCTTTCTTT. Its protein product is CASSLPKTEAFF.

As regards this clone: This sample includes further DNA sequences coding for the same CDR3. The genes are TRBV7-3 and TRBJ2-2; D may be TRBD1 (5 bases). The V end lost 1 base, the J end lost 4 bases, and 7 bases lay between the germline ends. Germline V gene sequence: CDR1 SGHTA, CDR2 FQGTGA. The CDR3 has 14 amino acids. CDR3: CASSLNRGTGELFF. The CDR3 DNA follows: TGTGCCAGCAGCTTAAATAGGGGCACCGGGGAGCTGTTTTTT. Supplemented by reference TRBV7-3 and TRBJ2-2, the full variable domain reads GAGVSQTPSNKVTEKGKYVELRCDPISGHTALYWYRQSLGQGPEFLIYFQGTGAADDSGLPNDRFFAVRPEGSVSTLKIQRTERGDSAVYLCASSLNRGTGELFFGEGSRLTVL.

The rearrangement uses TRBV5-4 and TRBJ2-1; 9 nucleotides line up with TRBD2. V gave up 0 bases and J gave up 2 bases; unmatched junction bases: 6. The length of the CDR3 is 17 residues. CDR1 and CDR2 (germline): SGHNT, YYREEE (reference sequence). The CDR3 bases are TGTGCCAGCAGCTTGGCTAGCGGGGTACCAGCCTACAATGAGCAGTTCTTC. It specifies CASSLASGVPAYNEQFF.

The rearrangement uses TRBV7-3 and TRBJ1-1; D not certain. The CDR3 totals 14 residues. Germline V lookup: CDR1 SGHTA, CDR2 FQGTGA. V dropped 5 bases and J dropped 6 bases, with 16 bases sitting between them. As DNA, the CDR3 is TGTGCCAGCAGCCTCCACACGGAGGCCGCTGAAGCTTTCTTT. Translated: CASSLHTEAAEAFF.

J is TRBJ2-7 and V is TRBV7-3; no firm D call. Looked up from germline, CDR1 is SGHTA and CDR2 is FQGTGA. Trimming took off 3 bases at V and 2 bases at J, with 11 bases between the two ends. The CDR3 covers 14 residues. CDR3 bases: TGTGCCAGCAGCTTTAGAGGCGGAACCTACGAGCAGTACTTC. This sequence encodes CASSFRGGTYEQYF.

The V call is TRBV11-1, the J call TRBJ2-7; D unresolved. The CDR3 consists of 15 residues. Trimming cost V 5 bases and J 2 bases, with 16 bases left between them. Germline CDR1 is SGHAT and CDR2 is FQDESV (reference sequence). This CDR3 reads CASSLARQTTYEQYF. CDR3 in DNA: TGTGCCAGCAGCCTGGCGCGGCAGACGACCTACGAGCAGTACTTC.

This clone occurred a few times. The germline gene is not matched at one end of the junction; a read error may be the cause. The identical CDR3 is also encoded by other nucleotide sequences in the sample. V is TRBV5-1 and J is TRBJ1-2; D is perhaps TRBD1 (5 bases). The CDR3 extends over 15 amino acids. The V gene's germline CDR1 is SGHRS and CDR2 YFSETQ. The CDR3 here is CASSLMGSGFSGYTF. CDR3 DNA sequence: TGTGCCAGCAGCTTGATGGGTTCAGGGTTCAGTGGCTACACCTTC.

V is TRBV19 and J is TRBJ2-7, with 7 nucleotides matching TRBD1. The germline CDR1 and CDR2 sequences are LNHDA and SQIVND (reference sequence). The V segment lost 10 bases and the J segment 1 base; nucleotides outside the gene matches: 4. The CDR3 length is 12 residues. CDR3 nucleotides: TGTGCCACCTCGACAGGGTCCTACGAGCAGTACTTC. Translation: CATSTGSYEQYF.

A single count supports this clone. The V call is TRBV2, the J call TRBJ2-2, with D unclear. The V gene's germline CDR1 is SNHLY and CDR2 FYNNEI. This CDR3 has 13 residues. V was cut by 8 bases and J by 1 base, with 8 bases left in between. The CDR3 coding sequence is TGTGCCAGCGTCAGACAGAACACCGGGGAGCTGTTTTTT. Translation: CASVRQNTGELFF.

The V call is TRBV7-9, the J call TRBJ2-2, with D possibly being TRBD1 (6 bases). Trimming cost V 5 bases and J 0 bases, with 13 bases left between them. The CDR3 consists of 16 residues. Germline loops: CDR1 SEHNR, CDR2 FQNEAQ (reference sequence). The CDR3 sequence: CASSPQDRSNTGELFF. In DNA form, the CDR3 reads TGTGCCAGCAGCCCACAGGACAGATCGAACACCGGGGAGCTGTTTTTT.